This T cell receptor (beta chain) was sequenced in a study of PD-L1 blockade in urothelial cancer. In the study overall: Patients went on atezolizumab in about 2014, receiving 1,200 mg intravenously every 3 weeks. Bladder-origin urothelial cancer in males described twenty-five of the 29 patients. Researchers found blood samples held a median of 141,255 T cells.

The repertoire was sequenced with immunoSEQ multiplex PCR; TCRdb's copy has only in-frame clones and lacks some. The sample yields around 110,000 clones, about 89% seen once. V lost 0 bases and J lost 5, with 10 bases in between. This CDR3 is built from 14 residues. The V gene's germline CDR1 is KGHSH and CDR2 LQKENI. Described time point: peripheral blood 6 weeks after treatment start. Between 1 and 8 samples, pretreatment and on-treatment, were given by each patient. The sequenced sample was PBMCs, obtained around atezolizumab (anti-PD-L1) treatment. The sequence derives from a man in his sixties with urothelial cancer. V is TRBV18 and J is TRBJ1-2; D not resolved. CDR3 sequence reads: CASSPPGRTYGYTF. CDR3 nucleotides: TGTGCCAGCTCACCACCCGGGAGAACGTATGGCTACACCTTC.